The 25 T cell receptor beta chains reported below all come from one sample, sequenced in a study of PD-L1 blockade in urothelial cancer. Some clones are missing from TCRdb's copy, which holds only in-frame ones; the method was immunoSEQ multiplex PCR. The sample records under 95,000 clones, about 85% being singletons. Time point meaning: pretreatment peripheral blood. The sample here was PBMCs, taken around atezolizumab (anti-PD-L1) treatment. Receptors were obtained from a man aged 55 to 69 with urothelial cancer.

The rearrangement links TRBV5-1 to TRBJ2-5, with TRBD2 matching over 8 bases. The V segment lost 2 bases and the J segment 1 base; nucleotides outside the gene matches: 4. Germline V lookup: CDR1 SGHRS, CDR2 YFSETQ. The CDR3 totals 15 residues. The CDR3 DNA reads as TGCGCCAGCAGCTTAGCGGGGGCCCCCCAAGAGACCCAGTACTTC. The encoded protein is CASSLAGAPQETQYF. Full variable domain (outside the CDR3, taken from reference TRBV5-1 and TRBJ2-5): KAGVTQTPRYLIKTRGQQVTLSCSPISGHRSVSWYQQTPGQGLQFLFEYFSETQRNKGNFPGRFSGRQFSNSRSEMNVSTLELGDSALYLCASSLAGAPQETQYFGPGTRLLVL.

The rearrangement links TRBV5-1 to TRBJ2-7; the match to TRBD1 covers 10 bases. CDR1 SGHRS and CDR2 YFSETQ come from the germline V gene. Germline trimming cut 4 bases from V and 2 bases from J; bases unmatched to any gene: 6. This CDR3 has 15 amino acids. CDR3 residues: CASSLDRGKTYEQYF. CDR3 sequence (DNA): TGCGCCAGCAGCCTGGACAGGGGGAAGACCTACGAGCAGTACTTC.

The rearrangement links TRBV6-5 to TRBJ1-2; perhaps TRBD1 as D (5 bases). The length of the CDR3 is 14 residues. Trimming left V 2 bases short and J 3 bases short, with 10 bases between. CDR1 and CDR2 (germline): MNHEY, SVGAGI. The CDR3 region has the DNA TGTGCCAGCAGTTACGGAAAGGGGTACTATGGCTACACCTTC. It yields the protein CASSYGKGYYGYTF.

The chain couples TRBV11-2 to TRBJ2-7; D possibly corresponds to TRBD1 (6 bases). The CDR3 runs to 15 residues. With 4 bases removed from V and 4 bases from J, the gap between germline ends came to 17 bases. Germline V gives CDR1 SGHAT, CDR2 FQNNGV. In DNA, the CDR3 is TGTGCCAGCAGCTCCTCGTCAAACAGGGCTTACGAGCAGTACTTC. Protein sequence: CASSSSSNRAYEQYF.

This clone occurred a few times. The rearrangement links TRBV4-2 to TRBJ2-1; no firm D call. Trimming cost V 0 bases and J 4 bases, with 10 bases left between them. Germline lookup yields CDR1 LGHNA and CDR2 YNFKEQ. There are 15 residues in the CDR3. The CDR3 protein is CASSQDLTEYNEQFF. Here the CDR3 DNA reads TGTGCCAGCAGCCAAGATCTTACAGAATACAATGAGCAGTTCTTC.

The chain couples TRBV29-1 to TRBJ1-5; the D is unclear. The CDR3 has 12 residues. The V gene's germline CDR1 is SQVTM and CDR2 ANQGSEA. Trimming shortened V by 5 bases and J by 5 bases, and 10 bases separated the two germline ends. CDR3 sequence (DNA): TGCAGCGTTCGGGATTTGGATCAGCCCCAGCATTTT. Translating gives CSVRDLDQPQHF.

V is TRBV28 and J is TRBJ2-7, with a possible D match to TRBD2 (5 bases). V lost 7 bases and J 5 bases, leaving 18 bases between the germline ends. The CDR3 loop spans 14 amino acids. Per germline, CDR1 MDHEN and CDR2 SYDVKM. In DNA form, the CDR3 reads TGTGCCAGCACCCTAGGAGGAGTAGACCACGAGCAGTACTTC. This codes for CASTLGGVDHEQYF.

This chain links TRBV2 with TRBJ1-2, with D perhaps matching TRBD1 (6 bases). The CDR3 consists of 14 residues. V lost 6 bases and J 3 bases, leaving 14 bases between the germline ends. Germline V CDR1 and CDR2: SNHLY, FYNNEI. The DNA of the CDR3 is TGTGCCAGCAGCGGTGGGACACGGGACTATGGCTACACCTTC. It codes for CASSGGTRDYGYTF.

The table lists this clone with a few counts. The chain combines TRBV4-3 with TRBJ2-7, with D maybe TRBD2 (6 bases). Germline V CDR1 and CDR2: LGHNA, YSLEER. The germline V and J ends were trimmed by 0 bases and 7 bases, with 22 bases remaining between them. The CDR3 loop spans 17 amino acids. CDR3 amino acids: CASSQEIRDLPYMEQYF. The CDR3 DNA follows: TGCGCCAGCAGCCAAGAAATCCGGGACTTACCCTACATGGAGCAGTACTTC.

This clone was seen only a few times. The chain uses TRBV28 and TRBJ2-5; D may be TRBD2 (6 bases). Germline assignment: CDR1 MDHEN and CDR2 SYDVKM. The CDR3 totals 15 residues. Trimming removed 6 bases from V and 5 bases from J, with 19 bases in between. The CDR3 protein is CASRQNGGVMETQYF. The DNA for the CDR3 is TGTGCCAGCAGGCAGAACGGGGGTGTGATGGAGACCCAGTACTTC.

The gene calls are TRBV29-1 and TRBJ1-2; perhaps TRBD1 as D (6 bases). CDR1 SQVTM and CDR2 ANQGSEA come from the germline V gene. The CDR3 is made up of 12 amino acids. The germline V and J ends were trimmed by 3 bases and 9 bases, with 14 bases remaining between them. CDR3 sequence (DNA): TGCAGCGTTGATGTCAGGGGAGGGAGCTACACCTTC. Translating it yields CSVDVRGGSYTF.

J is TRBJ2-3 and V is TRBV11-1; 9 bases are a match to TRBD2. Germline V gene lookup returns CDR1 SGHAT and CDR2 FQDESV (reference sequence). The CDR3 contains 17 residues. V was pared by 5 bases and J by 4 bases, with 13 bases of the junction left unmatched. CDR3 nucleotide sequence: TGTGCCAGCAGCGGTCGGTCAGCGGGGGGCAGCGCAGATACGCAGTATTTT. Its translation: CASSGRSAGGSADTQYF.

The V call is TRBV5-5, the J call TRBJ2-2; D perhaps matches TRBD1 (6 bases). V lost 3 bases and J 7 bases, leaving 10 bases between the germline ends. CDR3 length equals 13 residues. Germline CDR1 is SGHKS and CDR2 is YYEKEE (reference sequence). The CDR3 nucleotides read TGTGCCAGCAGCTCAACAGGGCTCGGGGAGCTGTTTTTT. Translating it yields CASSSTGLGELFF.

This chain connects TRBV12-5 to TRBJ2-5; 10 bases map to TRBD1. Unmatched junction bases numbered 6, after V lost 6 bases and J lost 5 bases. Germline V CDR1 and CDR2: LGHNT, FRNRAP. CDR3 size: 14 residues. The CDR3, as DNA: TGTGCTAGTGGGACAGGGGGCGTTCTGGAGACCCAGTACTTC. Residues: CASGTGGVLETQYF.

This chain uses TRBV19 with TRBJ1-2, with D unresolved. The CDR3 extends over 14 amino acids. The V gene's germline CDR1 is LNHDA and CDR2 SQIVND (reference sequence). V lost 4 bases, J lost 0 bases, and 9 bases lay in between. The CDR3 DNA reads as TGTGCCAGTAGTAGGCTCATTACTAACTATGGCTACACCTTC. Encoded protein: CASSRLITNYGYTF.

The genes are TRBV6-5 and TRBJ1-2; D uncertain. Germline V gene sequence: CDR1 MNHEY, CDR2 SVGAGI. Between the trimmed V and J ends, which lost 2 bases and 4 bases, there was a span of 11 bases. This CDR3 contains 14 residues. CDR3 loop: CASSYRERAYGYTF. The CDR3 DNA is TGTGCCAGCAGTTACAGGGAGAGGGCCTATGGCTACACCTTC.

This rearrangement joins TRBV15 to TRBJ1-2, with no clear D. The germline gives CDR1 LNHNV, CDR2 YYDKDF (reference sequence). CDR3 size: 12 residues. The germline V and J ends were trimmed by 5 bases and 5 bases, with 9 bases remaining between them. The CDR3: CATSGETYGYTF. In DNA form, the CDR3 reads TGTGCCACCAGCGGCGAGACTTATGGCTACACCTTC.

V gene TRBV2 combines with J gene TRBJ1-3; the D is unclear. Germline lookup yields CDR1 SNHLY and CDR2 FYNNEI. Trimming removed 6 bases from V and 9 bases from J, with 12 bases in between. This CDR3 contains 12 residues. In nucleotides, the CDR3 is TGTGCCAGCAGGAGACTCCTGGGCACCATATATTTT. It codes for CASRRLLGTIYF.

The chain joins TRBV30 to TRBJ1-3, with unresolved D. This CDR3 spans 14 amino acids. V shed 2 bases and J shed 0 bases, with 8 bases lying between them. Germline CDR1 GTSNPN, CDR2 SVGIG (reference sequence). The DNA for the CDR3 is TGTGCCTGGAGTAAACAAGTCTCTGGAAACACCATATATTTT. Its translation: CAWSKQVSGNTIYF. Supplemented by reference TRBV30 and TRBJ1-3, the full variable domain reads SQTIHQWPATLVQPVGSPLSLECTVEGTSNPNLYWYRQAAGRGLQLLFYSVGIGQISSEVPQNLSASRPQDRQFILSSKKLLLSDSGFYLCAWSKQVSGNTIYFGEGSWLTVV.

The chain combines TRBV5-1 with TRBJ2-7; 10 nucleotides align to TRBD2. This CDR3 has 16 amino acids. V shed 1 base, J shed 0 bases, and the junction held 4 bases outside the gene matches. Germline values: CDR1 SGHRS, CDR2 YFSETQ. The CDR3, as DNA: TGCGCCAGCAGCTTGTCGGCTAGCGGGAGCTCCTACGAGCAGTACTTC. Its protein is CASSLSASGSSYEQYF.

This chain joins TRBV11-2 and TRBJ2-5; D gene uncertain. CDR3 length: 13 residues. The ends were cut back, 5 bases at V and 1 base at J, with 8 bases in the middle. CDR1 and CDR2 from the germline V gene are SGHAT and FQNNGV. DNA of the CDR3: TGTGCCAGCAGCCCCCATCCCCAAGAGACCCAGTACTTC. Its protein product is CASSPHPQETQYF.

The rearrangement links TRBV11-1 to TRBJ2-7; TRBD1 matches at 7 bases. CDR1 SGHAT and CDR2 FQDESV come from the germline V gene (reference sequence). With 7 bases clipped from V and 4 bases from J, the junction kept 10 bases outside the gene matches. The CDR3 has 14 amino acids. This CDR3 reads CASTGRQGKYEQYF. The CDR3 DNA sequence: TGTGCCAGCACGGGTAGACAGGGAAAGTACGAGCAGTACTTC. Based on the CDR3 plus reference TRBV11-1 and TRBJ2-7, the full variable domain is EAEVAQSPRYKITEKSQAVAFWCDPISGHATLYWYRQILGQGPELLVQFQDESVVDDSQLPKDRFSAERLKGVDSTLKIQPAELGDSAMYLCASTGRQGKYEQYFGPGTRLTVT.

The chain uses TRBV30 and TRBJ1-1; a possible D gene is TRBD1 (6 bases). The V gene's germline CDR1 is GTSNPN and CDR2 SVGIG (reference sequence). Trimming took off 2 bases at V and 4 bases at J, with 11 bases between the two ends. The CDR3 is made up of 13 amino acids. The CDR3 nucleotides read TGTGCCTGGAGTAAGCAGGGGTTCACTGAAGCTTTCTTT. Its translation: CAWSKQGFTEAFF.

This clone came up once. The chain links TRBV14 to TRBJ2-3, with a tentative D call TRBD2 (5 bases). Trimming took off 0 bases at V and 4 bases at J, with 11 bases between the two ends. CDR3 size: 15 residues. The germline CDR1 and CDR2 sequences are SGHDN and FVKESK. The CDR3 coding sequence is TGTGCCAGCAGCCAAGAGAGGGCGTTTTCAGATACGCAGTATTTT. Its protein is CASSQERAFSDTQYF.

Points on this clone: A read error may account for a junction end that differs from germline. The V gene is TRBV2, the J gene TRBJ1-4, with a tentative D call TRBD1 (6 bases). This CDR3 region has 13 residues. CDR1 SNHLY and CDR2 FYNNEI come from the germline V gene. DNA of the CDR3: TGTGCCAGCAGGGAAGGGGGGGGTGAAAAACTGTTTTTT. It yields the protein CASREGGGEKLFF.